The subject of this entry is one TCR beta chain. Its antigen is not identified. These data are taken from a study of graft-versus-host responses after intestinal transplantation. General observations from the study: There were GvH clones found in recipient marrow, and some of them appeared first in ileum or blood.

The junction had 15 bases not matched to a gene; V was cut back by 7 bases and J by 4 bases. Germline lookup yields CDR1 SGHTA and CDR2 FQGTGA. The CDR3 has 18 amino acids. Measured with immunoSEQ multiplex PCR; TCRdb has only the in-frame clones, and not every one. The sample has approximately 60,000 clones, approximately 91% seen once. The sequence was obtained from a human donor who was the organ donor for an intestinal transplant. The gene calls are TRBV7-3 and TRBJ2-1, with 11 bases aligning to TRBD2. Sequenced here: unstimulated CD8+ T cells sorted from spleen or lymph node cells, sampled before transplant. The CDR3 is CASTEAPRLAGSYNEQFF. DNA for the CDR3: TGTGCCAGCACCGAGGCCCCTCGACTAGCGGGATCTTACAATGAGCAGTTCTTC.